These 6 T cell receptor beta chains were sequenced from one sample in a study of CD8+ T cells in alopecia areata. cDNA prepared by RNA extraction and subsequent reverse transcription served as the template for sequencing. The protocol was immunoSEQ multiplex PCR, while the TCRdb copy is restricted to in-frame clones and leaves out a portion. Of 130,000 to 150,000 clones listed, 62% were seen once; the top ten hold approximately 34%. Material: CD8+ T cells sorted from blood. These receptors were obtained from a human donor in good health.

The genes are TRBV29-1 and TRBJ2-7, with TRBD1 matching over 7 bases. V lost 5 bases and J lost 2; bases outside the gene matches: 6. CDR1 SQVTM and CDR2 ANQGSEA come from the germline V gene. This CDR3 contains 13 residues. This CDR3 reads CSVQTGITYEQYF. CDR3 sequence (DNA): TGCAGCGTTCAGACAGGGATAACCTACGAGCAGTACTTC.

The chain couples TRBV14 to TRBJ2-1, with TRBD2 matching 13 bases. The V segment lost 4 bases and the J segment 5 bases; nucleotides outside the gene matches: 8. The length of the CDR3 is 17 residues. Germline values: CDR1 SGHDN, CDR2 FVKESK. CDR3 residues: CASSPFGTSGTNNEQFF. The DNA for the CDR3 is TGTGCCAGCAGCCCCTTCGGGACTAGCGGGACAAACAATGAGCAGTTCTTC.

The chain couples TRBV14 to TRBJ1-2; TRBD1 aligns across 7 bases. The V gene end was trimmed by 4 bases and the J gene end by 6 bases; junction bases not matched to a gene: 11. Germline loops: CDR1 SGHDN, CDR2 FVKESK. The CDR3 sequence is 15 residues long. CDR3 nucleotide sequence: TGTGCCAGCAGCCCAGAGGGGGCTCCACGTGATGGCTACACCTTC. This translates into CASSPEGAPRDGYTF.

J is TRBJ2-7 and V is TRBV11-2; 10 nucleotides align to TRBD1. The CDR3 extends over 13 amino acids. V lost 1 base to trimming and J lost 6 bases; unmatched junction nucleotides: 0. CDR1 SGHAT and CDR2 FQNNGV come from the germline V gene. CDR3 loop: CASSLGDRGEQYF. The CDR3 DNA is TGTGCCAGCAGCTTAGGGGACAGGGGCGAGCAGTACTTC.

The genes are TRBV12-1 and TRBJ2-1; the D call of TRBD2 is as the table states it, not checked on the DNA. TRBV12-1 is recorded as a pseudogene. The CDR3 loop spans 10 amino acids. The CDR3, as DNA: TGTGCCAGCAGCTGCCACCCACTATTCTTC. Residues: CASSCHPLFF.

CDR3 nucleotide sequence: TGTGCCAGCAGTTTGAATCCTCTCCTAGGCTACACCTTC. Protein: CASSLNPLLGYTF. This chain joins TRBV27 and TRBJ1-2; no clear D. The CDR3 runs 13 residues. The germline V and J ends were trimmed by 3 bases and 8 bases, with 13 bases remaining between them. Per the germline V gene, CDR1 is MNHEY and CDR2 is SMNVEV (reference sequence).